These T cell receptor beta chains were read from a single sample in a study of cytomegalovirus exposure and HLA in healthy donors. Clones were sequenced by immunoSEQ multiplex PCR, and TCRdb holds only the in-frame ones, with some missing. This repertoire shows 95,000 to 100,000 clones, more than 80% found once; its top ten account for about 3.7%. Specimen: PBMCs. Every receptor here comes from a man between 25 and 39 years old in good health and CMV-seronegative. Both conserved end residues are trimmed from each CDR3. The order of the fields is V gene, J gene, D gene, CDR3 protein. The D gene is left open where the match is weak.

>TRBV7-9|TRBJ2-7|TRBD1
ASSSVRGGWNEQY
>TRBV30|TRBJ1-6|-
AWIPGHYNSPLH
>TRBV4-3|TRBJ2-5|TRBD2
ASSQEGVAGMETQY
>TRBV6-4|TRBJ1-1|-
ASSSGDNTEAF
>TRBV9|TRBJ2-7|-
ASSVDQPGMEQY
>TRBV28|TRBJ2-5|TRBD2
ASRVGGSGETQY
>TRBV6-1|TRBJ1-2|TRBD1
ASSPTTGPGDGYT
>TRBV7-9|TRBJ1-1|-
ASSLAATEAF
>TRBV6-4|TRBJ1-2|-
ASRQGDNYGYT
>TRBV6-5|TRBJ1-1|-
ASSYSVETEAF
>TRBV7-3|TRBJ2-2|TRBD1
ASSPGTGRSGELF
>TRBV5-4|TRBJ2-3|-
ASSLISTDTQY
>TRBV9|TRBJ2-7|TRBD2
ASSAQGLAYEQY
>TRBV4-1|TRBJ1-6|-
ASSPREAGGSPLH
>TRBV6-5|TRBJ1-5|-
ASSRLRSNQPQH
>TRBV29-1|TRBJ1-1|-
SVWTSEAF
>TRBV29-1|TRBJ2-3|TRBD2
SVDGSGRKLPDTQY
>TRBV18|TRBJ2-7|-
ASSLLGAGDEQY
>TRBV19|TRBJ2-1|TRBD2
ASSIVAGGPNNEQF
>TRBV15|TRBJ1-2|TRBD1
ATEAWTGGTGGYT
>TRBV5-1|TRBJ2-7|-
ASSSQPGSRYEQY
>TRBV27|TRBJ2-2|-
ASSSQNTGELF
>TRBV11-2|TRBJ1-1|-
ASSSYSRLATTEAF
>TRBV6-5|TRBJ1-2|TRBD1
ASNPGQGHYGYT